Sequencing of this T cell receptor beta chain was carried out in a study of post-analysis software for immune sequencing data. Study-wide context: Secondary progressive, relapsing-remitting and progressive-relapsing multiple sclerosis were among the included disease courses. Study-level findings and limits: The normalized Chao1 diversity of multiple sclerosis patients was significantly lower than that of controls. A handful of TRBV segments, including TRBV5-6, TRBV5-1 and TRBV20-1, were more frequent in patients than controls. Those samples that were prepared in the same batch co-clustered strongly by F measure.

CDR3 length equals 13 residues. CDR1 and CDR2 (germline): DFQATT, SNEGSKA (reference sequence). Trimming left V 3 bases short and J 9 bases short, with 17 bases between. This clonotype was picked up many times. The antigen remains unidentified. Unique molecular identifiers featured in each of the TCR beta cDNA libraries. A population of roughly 0.95 to 10 million T cells gave rise to a few hundred thousand cDNA molecules. Using its own MiXCR run on the PCR reads, TCRdb lists one record per CDR3 protein. Among roughly 800,000 distinct CDR3 sequences listed, roughly 30% were seen once. The gene calls are TRBV20-1 and TRBJ1-2; tentative D call: TRBD1 (5 bases). Input material: blood. The TCR was taken from a girl under 18 with multiple sclerosis. CDR3 loop: CSASPGRRQSYTF. The CDR3 bases are TGCAGTGCTAGCCCGGGACGCAGGCAAAGCTACACCTTC.